This T cell receptor (beta chain) was sequenced during a study of shared T cell receptors in the human thymus. This CDR3 region has 11 residues. Per the germline V gene, CDR1 is DFQATT and CDR2 is SNEGSKA (reference sequence). V was shortened by 5 bases and J by 3 bases, with 7 bases between the two germline ends. Data came from immunoSEQ multiplex PCR; TCRdb stores just in-frame clones and leaves some out. The table lists roughly 560,000 clones, 78% of them singletons. A further study also used this sample, focusing on human thymus T cells. That source reports: What appeared biased in thymic and blood repertoires was the usage of V and J genes. Thymic repertoires of unrelated individuals were reported in related research to overlap highly.

The sequence derives from a boy in the first two years of life with a congenital heart defect. The chain has TRBV20-1 and TRBJ2-5; no firm D call. Sequencing was performed on thymocytes. CDR3 sequence reads: CSAYPEETQYF. CDR3 nucleotide sequence: TGCAGTGCTTACCCGGAAGAGACCCAGTACTTC.